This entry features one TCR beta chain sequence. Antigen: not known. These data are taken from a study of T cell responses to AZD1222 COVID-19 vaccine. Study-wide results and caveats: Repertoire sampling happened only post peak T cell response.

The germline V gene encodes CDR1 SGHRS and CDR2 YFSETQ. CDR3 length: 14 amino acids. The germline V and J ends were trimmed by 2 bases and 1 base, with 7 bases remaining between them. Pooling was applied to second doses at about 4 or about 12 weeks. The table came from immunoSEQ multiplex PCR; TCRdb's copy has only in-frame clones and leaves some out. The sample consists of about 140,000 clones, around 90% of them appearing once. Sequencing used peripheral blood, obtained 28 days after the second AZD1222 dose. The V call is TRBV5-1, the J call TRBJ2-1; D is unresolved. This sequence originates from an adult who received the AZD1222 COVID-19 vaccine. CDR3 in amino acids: CASSLYSSYNEQFF. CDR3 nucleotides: TGCGCCAGCAGCTTATATAGTTCCTACAATGAGCAGTTCTTC. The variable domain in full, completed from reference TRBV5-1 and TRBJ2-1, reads KAGVTQTPRYLIKTRGQQVTLSCSPISGHRSVSWYQQTPGQGLQFLFEYFSETQRNKGNFPGRFSGRQFSNSRSEMNVSTLELGDSALYLCASSLYSSYNEQFFGPGTRLTVL.